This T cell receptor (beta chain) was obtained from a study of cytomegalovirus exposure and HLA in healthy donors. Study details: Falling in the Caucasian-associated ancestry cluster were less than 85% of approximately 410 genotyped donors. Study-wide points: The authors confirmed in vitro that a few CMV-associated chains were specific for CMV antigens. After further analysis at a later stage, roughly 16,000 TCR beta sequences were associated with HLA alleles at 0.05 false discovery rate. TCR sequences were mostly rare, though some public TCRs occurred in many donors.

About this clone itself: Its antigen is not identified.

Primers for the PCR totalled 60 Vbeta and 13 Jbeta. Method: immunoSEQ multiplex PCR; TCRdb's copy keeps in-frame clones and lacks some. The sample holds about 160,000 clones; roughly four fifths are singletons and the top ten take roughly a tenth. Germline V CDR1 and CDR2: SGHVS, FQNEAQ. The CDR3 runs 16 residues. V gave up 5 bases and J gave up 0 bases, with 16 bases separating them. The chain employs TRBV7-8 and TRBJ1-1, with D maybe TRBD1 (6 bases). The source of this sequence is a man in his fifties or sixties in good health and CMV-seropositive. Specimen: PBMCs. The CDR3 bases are TGTGCCAGCAGCATTACAGGGATTCGGATGAACACTGAAGCTTTCTTT. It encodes CASSITGIRMNTEAFF.